The 10 T cell receptor beta chains below were found in one sample sequenced in a study of identical twins. Using its own MiXCR run on the 5' RACE reads, TCRdb lists one record per CDR3 protein. The table lists a few hundred thousand distinct CDR3 sequences, less than 9% of them singletons, with roughly 2% in the top ten. This same sample was also taken into another study, of yellow fever vaccine responses in identical twins.

The sequencing input was memory (CD45RO+) T cells sorted from blood. The receptors here all came from a woman aged 18-29 years in good health.

This clonotype has ten or more counts. The CDR3 DNA reads TGCGCCAGCAGCTTGCCCGACGTCTTTGCTTACTTC. This encodes CASSLPDVFAYF. The J gene is TRBJ2-7, the V gene TRBV5-1; D remains unclear. This CDR3 contains 12 residues. Germline CDR1 and CDR2: SGHRS and YFSETQ. V dropped 1 base and J dropped 13 bases, with 15 bases sitting between them.

This clonotype appeared a few times. The chain combines TRBV9 with TRBJ2-2, with TRBD2 matching 12 bases. Looked up from germline, CDR1 is SGDLS and CDR2 is YYNGEE. This CDR3 region has 16 residues. J was trimmed by 4 bases and V by 1 base; bases with no gene match: 2. CDR3: CASSVTSGRSTGELFF. The DNA for the CDR3 is TGTGCCAGCAGCGTAACTAGCGGGAGGAGCACCGGGGAGCTGTTTTTT. Supplemented by reference TRBV9 and TRBJ2-2, the full variable domain reads DSGVTQTPKHLITATGQRVTLRCSPRSGDLSVYWYQQSLDQGLQFLIQYYNGEERAKGNILERFSAQQFPDLHSELNLSSLELGDSALYFCASSVTSGRSTGELFFGEGSRLTVL.

This clonotype was observed a few times. J is TRBJ1-2 and V is TRBV29-1; D not certain. Trimming took 3 bases from V and 5 from J, leaving 13 bases between them. The germline V gene has CDR1 SQVTM and CDR2 ANQGSEA. The CDR3 contains 13 residues. CDR3 nucleotide sequence: TGCAGCGTTGATCAAGCAGAAAATTATGGCTACACCTTC. This gives the protein CSVDQAENYGYTF.

The V and J genes are TRBV19 and TRBJ2-3; 9 bases are a match to TRBD2. The junction had 11 bases not matched to a gene; V was cut back by 3 bases and J by 7 bases. The length of the CDR3 is 16 residues. Germline CDR1 is LNHDA and CDR2 is SQIVND (reference sequence). The DNA for the CDR3 is TGTGCCAGTAGTATGAGTAGCGGGGGCCCGGGACATACGCAGTATTTT. Its protein is CASSMSSGGPGHTQYF.

This clonotype came up many times. The chain has TRBV24-1 and TRBJ2-1; 9 bases map to TRBD1. The CDR3 length is 15 residues. V lost 4 bases and J lost 6; bases outside the gene matches: 6. Germline-derived CDR1 and CDR2 are KGHDR and SFDVKD. CDR3 sequence: CATSDRTGEVNEQFF. DNA of the CDR3: TGTGCCACCAGTGACCGGACAGGGGAAGTCAATGAGCAGTTCTTC.

The table lists this clonotype with a few counts. The V and J genes are TRBV5-1 and TRBJ2-3; D perhaps matches TRBD2 (5 bases). Trimming removed 8 bases from V and 0 bases from J, with 13 bases in between. CDR3 length equals 14 residues. CDR1 and CDR2 from the germline V gene are SGHRS and YFSETQ. The CDR3 coding sequence is TGCGCCAGTCACCGGGGTTCTAGCACAGATACGCAGTATTTT. It specifies CASHRGSSTDTQYF. Looking up the rest from reference TRBV5-1 and TRBJ2-3 gives the full variable domain: KAGVTQTPRYLIKTRGQQVTLSCSPISGHRSVSWYQQTPGQGLQFLFEYFSETQRNKGNFPGRFSGRQFSNSRSEMNVSTLELGDSALYLCASHRGSSTDTQYFGPGTRLTVL.

This clonotype turned up a few times. The chain joins TRBV6-1 to TRBJ2-3, with TRBD2 matching over 11 bases. Germline CDR1 is MNHNS and CDR2 is SASEGT. The CDR3 is 17 residues long. Trimming took 6 bases from V and 5 from J; bases not matched to a gene: 13. For the CDR3, the DNA is TGTGCCAGCAGAGGTAGCCAGACTAGCGGGGTTGGAGATACGCAGTATTTT. Amino acid sequence: CASRGSQTSGVGDTQYF.

J is TRBJ2-1 and V is TRBV6-1; 7 bases align to TRBD2. The trim removed 6 bases at V and 9 bases at J, leaving 8 bases unmatched. Germline values: CDR1 MNHNS, CDR2 SASEGT. The CDR3 totals 13 residues. As DNA, the CDR3 is TGTGCCAGCAGGACTAGCTCGCGGGTTGAGCAGTTCTTC. Translated: CASRTSSRVEQFF.

This sequence joins TRBV19 and TRBJ2-1; D is unclear. Trimming removed 4 bases at V and 4 bases at J, with 17 bases between. CDR1 is LNHDA, CDR2 SQIVND, per germline (reference sequence). The CDR3 contains 16 residues. The CDR3 bases are TGTGCCAGTAGTACTGGCGGTGGGCGCGATTACAATGAGCAGTTCTTC. Protein: CASSTGGGRDYNEQFF.

This clonotype came up a few times. The gene calls are TRBV5-4 and TRBJ2-1, with D possibly matching TRBD1 (6 bases). The germline V gene has CDR1 SGHNT and CDR2 YYREEE (reference sequence). Between the trimmed V and J ends, which lost 1 base and 2 bases, there was a span of 10 bases. The CDR3 loop spans 15 amino acids. CDR3 sequence (DNA): TGTGCCAGCAGCTTGCGGGCAGGGGCCTACAATGAGCAGTTCTTC. Its protein product is CASSLRAGAYNEQFF.